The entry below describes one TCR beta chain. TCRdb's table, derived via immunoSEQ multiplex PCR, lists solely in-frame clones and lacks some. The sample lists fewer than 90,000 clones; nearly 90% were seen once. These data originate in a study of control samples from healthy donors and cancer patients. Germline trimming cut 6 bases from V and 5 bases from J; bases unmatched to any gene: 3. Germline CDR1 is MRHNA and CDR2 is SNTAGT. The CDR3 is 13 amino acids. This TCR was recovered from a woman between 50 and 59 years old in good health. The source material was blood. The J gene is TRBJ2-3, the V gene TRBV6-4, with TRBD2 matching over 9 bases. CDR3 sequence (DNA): TGTGCCAGCAGCCGCGGGGGGGAAGATACGCAGTATTTT. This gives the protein CASSRGGEDTQYF.